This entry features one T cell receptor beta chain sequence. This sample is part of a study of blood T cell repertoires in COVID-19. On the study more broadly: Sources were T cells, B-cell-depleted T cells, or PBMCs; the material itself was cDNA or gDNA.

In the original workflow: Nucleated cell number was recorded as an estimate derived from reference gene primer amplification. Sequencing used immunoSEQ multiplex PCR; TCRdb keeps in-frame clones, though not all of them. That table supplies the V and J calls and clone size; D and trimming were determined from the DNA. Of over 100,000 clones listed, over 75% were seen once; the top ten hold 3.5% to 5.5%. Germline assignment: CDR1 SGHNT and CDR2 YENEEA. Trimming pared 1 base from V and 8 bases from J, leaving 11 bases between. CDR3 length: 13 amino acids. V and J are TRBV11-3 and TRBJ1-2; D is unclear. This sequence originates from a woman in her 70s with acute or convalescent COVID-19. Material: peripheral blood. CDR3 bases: TGTGCCAGCAGCTTAGGAACGTCTGGCGGCTACACCTTC. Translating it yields CASSLGTSGGYTF.